The present entry profiles one T cell receptor beta chain with its context. This entry belongs to a study of T cells in tumors after PD-1 blockade. For the study at large: Excluded were patients with checkpoint blockade, immunosuppressants, or radiotherapy or other anti-cancer therapy within 4 weeks. Mean per blood sample: 113,528 templates (24,679-257,772), roughly 34,000 unique clonotypes. A subset received ongoing vismodegib 150 mg daily alongside anti-PD-1 therapy.

Looked up from germline, CDR1 is SGHTA and CDR2 is FQGNSA. Trimming cost V 8 bases and J 0 bases; bases outside gene matches: 4. This CDR3 region has 14 residues. The repertoire was sequenced with immunoSEQ multiplex PCR; TCRdb's copy has only in-frame clones and lacks some. The repertoire consists of around 34,000 clones, with 73% occurring once and the leading ten covering around 38%. This receptor was identified in a human donor with basal cell carcinoma. Sequenced material: PBMCs, taken after anti-PD-1 treatment. J is TRBJ2-7 and V is TRBV7-2, with 10 nucleotides matching TRBD2. The CDR3 region has the DNA TGTGCCAGCGGGGGACTAGCGCTCTCCTACGAGCAGTACTTC. It codes for CASGGLALSYEQYF.